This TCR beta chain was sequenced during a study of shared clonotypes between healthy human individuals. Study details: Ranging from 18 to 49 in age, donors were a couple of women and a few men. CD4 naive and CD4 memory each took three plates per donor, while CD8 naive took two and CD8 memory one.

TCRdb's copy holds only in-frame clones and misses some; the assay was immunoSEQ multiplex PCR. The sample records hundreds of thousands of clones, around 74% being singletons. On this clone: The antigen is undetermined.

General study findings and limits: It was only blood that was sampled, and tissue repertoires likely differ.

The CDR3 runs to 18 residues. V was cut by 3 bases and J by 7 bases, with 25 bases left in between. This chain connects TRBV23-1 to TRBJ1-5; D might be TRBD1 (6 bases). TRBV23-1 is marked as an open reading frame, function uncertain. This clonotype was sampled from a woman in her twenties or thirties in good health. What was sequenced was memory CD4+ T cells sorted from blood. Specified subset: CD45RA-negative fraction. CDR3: CASSQGGLTQGLEQPQHF. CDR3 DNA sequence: TGCGCCAGCAGTCAGGGCGGGTTAACCCAGGGGCTCGAGCAGCCCCAGCATTTT.